The present entry profiles one TCR beta chain with its context. The sample comes from a study of control samples from healthy donors and cancer patients. Here immunoSEQ multiplex PCR was the method, and the copy in TCRdb shows in-frame clones only, minus some. The sample comprises 90,000 to 150,000 clones, around 88% of which are singletons, and 3% to 4% rests with the top ten. The CDR3 is made up of 15 amino acids. V was cut by 4 bases and J by 5 bases, with 17 bases left in between. Germline-derived CDR1 and CDR2 are SGHTA and FQGNSA. The gene calls are TRBV7-2 and TRBJ1-2; D ambiguous. The specimen sequenced was blood. The sequence was collected from a man aged 40-49 years in good health. The DNA for the CDR3 is TGTGCCAGCAGCTGGCCCGTGGTAGATAATTATGGCTACACCTTC. Translation: CASSWPVVDNYGYTF.